Each of the 22 T cell receptor beta chains below was sequenced from the same sample in a study of blood T cell repertoires in COVID-19. Here immunoSEQ multiplex PCR was the method, and the copy in TCRdb shows in-frame clones only, minus some. This repertoire shows hundreds of thousands of clones, roughly 89% found once; its top ten account for 7.5% to 9%. Sequencing was performed on peripheral blood. The receptors were sampled from a woman aged 45-65 years with COVID-19, enrolled during active disease.

This clone has only a few counts. J is TRBJ1-2 and V is TRBV7-9; TRBD1 matches 7 bases. Germline V gives CDR1 SEHNR, CDR2 FQNEAQ (reference sequence). Trimming removed 0 bases from V and 6 bases from J; junction bases left unmatched: 10. The CDR3 has 16 amino acids. CDR3 coding DNA: TGTGCCAGCAGCTTAGCTCTCGGTGAGGGGGCGGATGGCTACACCTTC. Protein sequence: CASSLALGEGADGYTF.

The table lists this clone with a few counts. The chain joins TRBV6-5 to TRBJ2-3; 7 bases match TRBD1. The CDR3 extends over 13 amino acids. Losses at the gene ends were 11 bases for V and 5 bases for J; bases not matched to a gene: 10. The germline V gene has CDR1 MNHEY and CDR2 SVGAGI. The CDR3 DNA reads as TGTGCCGGGGGCGGACAGGTAGGAGATACGCAGTATTTT. Amino acids: CAGGGQVGDTQYF.

V and J are TRBV30 and TRBJ1-4; D might be TRBD1 (6 bases). The germline gives CDR1 GTSNPN, CDR2 SVGIG (reference sequence). The CDR3 is 12 amino acids. Between the trimmed V and J ends, which lost 4 bases and 8 bases, there was a span of 11 bases. The CDR3: CAWTQRGEKLFF. The CDR3 region has the DNA TGTGCCTGGACCCAGAGGGGGGAAAAACTGTTTTTT.

DNA for the CDR3: TGTGCCAGAACCCGGCAATGGGGACAGGGCGCAACTAATGAAAAACTGTTTTTT. Encoded protein: CARTRQWGQGATNEKLFF. The gene calls are TRBV19 and TRBJ1-4, with 9 bases identical to TRBD1. The CDR3 contains 18 residues. CDR1 is LNHDA and CDR2 is SQIVND in the germline V gene (reference sequence). V shed 9 bases and J 0 bases; nucleotides not matched to a gene: 14.

The chain joins TRBV7-8 to TRBJ2-1; D may be TRBD1 (5 bases). Germline V gene sequence: CDR1 SGHVS, CDR2 FQNEAQ. The CDR3 has 17 residues. V gave up 2 bases and J gave up 0 bases, with 14 bases separating them. Here the CDR3 reads CASSLLVTAYSYNEQFF. In DNA form, the CDR3 reads TGTGCCAGCAGCTTACTGGTGACAGCCTACTCCTACAATGAGCAGTTCTTC.

The rearrangement joins TRBV24-1 to TRBJ1-5; D remains ambiguous. The germline gives CDR1 KGHDR, CDR2 SFDVKD. V was shortened by 5 bases and J by 3 bases, with 10 bases between the two germline ends. The CDR3 loop spans 14 amino acids. CDR3 loop: CATSALGVNQPQHF. In DNA form, the CDR3 reads TGTGCCACCAGTGCCTTGGGAGTCAATCAGCCCCAGCATTTT.

V is TRBV9 and J is TRBJ1-5; D unclear. The CDR3 covers 15 residues. Trimming left V 8 bases short and J 0 bases short, with 15 bases between. Germline assignment: CDR1 SGDLS and CDR2 YYNGEE. The CDR3 nucleotides read TGTGCCAGTAACCCCGGCGGTTATAGCAATCAGCCCCAGCATTTT. Amino acids: CASNPGGYSNQPQHF.

This sequence joins TRBV10-3 and TRBJ1-1; weak D call: TRBD1 (6 bases). The CDR3 spans 15 residues. Germline lookup yields CDR1 ENHRY and CDR2 SYGVKD. Between the trimmed V and J ends, which lost 2 bases and 4 bases, there was a span of 14 bases. The CDR3 DNA sequence: TGTGCCATCAGTGAGCCGCAACTAGGGGGCACTGAAGCTTTCTTT. It encodes CAISEPQLGGTEAFF.

V and J are TRBV9 and TRBJ2-1; TRBD2 agrees at 9 bases. This CDR3 comprises 16 residues. The V gene end was trimmed by 0 bases and the J gene end by 2 bases; junction bases not matched to a gene: 3. The V gene's germline CDR1 is SGDLS and CDR2 YYNGEE. The CDR3 nucleotides are TGTGCCAGCAGCGTAGGTGCTAGCGGGGCCTACAATGAGCAGTTCTTC. Translated, it gives CASSVGASGAYNEQFF.

This rearrangement joins TRBV7-9 to TRBJ2-7; tentative D call: TRBD2 (6 bases). This CDR3 region has 13 residues. Germline V gene lookup returns CDR1 SEHNR and CDR2 FQNEAQ (reference sequence). The V end was cut by 1 base, the J end by 4 bases, with 8 bases between. The DNA of the CDR3 is TGTGCCAGCAGCTTAGATGGGGGGTACGAGCAGTACTTC. Amino acids: CASSLDGGYEQYF.

The rearrangement uses TRBV5-1 and TRBJ2-7, with a tentative D call TRBD1 (7 bases). CDR1 and CDR2 (germline): SGHRS, YFSETQ. The CDR3 is 14 residues long. The V gene lost 4 bases and the J gene lost 6 bases, with 17 bases spanning the gap. The CDR3 nucleotides are TGCGCCAGCAGCCTGGGGGGTGGGACAGTCGAGCAGTACTTC. It codes for CASSLGGGTVEQYF.

This chain joins TRBV6-5 and TRBJ2-3, with TRBD1 identical over 7 bases. The J segment lost 2 bases and the V segment lost 6 bases, leaving 5 bases of the junction unmatched. CDR1 MNHEY and CDR2 SVGAGI come from the germline V gene. The CDR3 length is 14 residues. In nucleotides, the CDR3 is TGTGCCAGCAGACAGGGGTGGGTCACAGATACGCAGTATTTT. Translated: CASRQGWVTDTQYF.

The genes are TRBV6-1 and TRBJ1-3; possible D gene TRBD1, 5 bases. Germline CDR1 MNHNS, CDR2 SASEGT. This CDR3 spans 18 amino acids. The V end was cut by 2 bases, the J end by 2 bases, with 19 bases between. The CDR3: CASSEIGRPGDPGNTIYF. In DNA, the CDR3 is TGTGCCAGCAGTGAAATTGGTCGTCCGGGGGATCCTGGAAACACCATATATTTT.

This clone was counted a single time. This chain connects TRBV19 to TRBJ2-2, with 7 bases fitting TRBD2. The CDR3 has 15 residues. Germline V lookup: CDR1 LNHDA, CDR2 SQIVND (reference sequence). The trim removed 5 bases at V and 4 bases at J, leaving 7 bases unmatched. In nucleotides, the CDR3 is TGTGCCAGTAGTCTAAGCGGGGCGGGCACCGGGGAGCTGTTTTTT. Translation: CASSLSGAGTGELFF.

Only a few counts were recorded for this clone. The chain carries TRBV19 and TRBJ2-3, with D hard to call. Trimming left V 3 bases short and J 4 bases short, with 11 bases between. The CDR3 loop spans 14 amino acids. In germline, CDR1 is LNHDA, CDR2 SQIVND (reference sequence). The CDR3, as DNA: TGTGCCAGTAGTATTGGCTCCTTTGCAGATACGCAGTATTTT. Translating gives CASSIGSFADTQYF. Full variable domain (remainder filled in from reference TRBV19 and TRBJ2-3): DGGITQSPKYLFRKEGQNVTLSCEQNLNHDAMYWYRQDPGQGLRLIYYSQIVNDFQKGDIAEGYSVSREKKESFPLTVTSAQKNPTAFYLCASSIGSFADTQYFGPGTRLTVL.

This clone was recorded only once. Other DNA sequences in this specimen translate into the identical CDR3. The chain has TRBV19 and TRBJ1-1, with a possible D match to TRBD1 (6 bases). Per the germline V gene, CDR1 is LNHDA and CDR2 is SQIVND (reference sequence). V was cut by 4 bases and J by 1 base, with 7 bases left in between. CDR3 size: 13 residues. CDR3 nucleotide sequence: TGTGCCAGTAGTAAGACAGGGAACACTGAAGCTTTCTTT. Its protein is CASSKTGNTEAFF.

The chain couples TRBV5-6 to TRBJ2-4; 7 nucleotides line up with TRBD1. Germline assignment: CDR1 SGHDT and CDR2 YYEEEE. With 1 base clipped from V and 0 bases from J, the junction kept 7 bases outside the gene matches. The CDR3 totals 17 residues. CDR3 DNA: TGTGCCAGCAGCTTGCACACAGGGGTACTAGCCAAAAACATTCAGTACTTC. As protein: CASSLHTGVLAKNIQYF.

The V gene is TRBV11-2, the J gene TRBJ2-3, with TRBD2 as a possible D gene (5 bases). This CDR3 is built from 14 residues. Germline values: CDR1 SGHAT, CDR2 FQNNGV. Trimming stripped 1 base from V and 2 bases from J, with 7 bases between. The DNA for the CDR3 is TGTGCCAGCAGCTTAGCGGGGTTCACAGATACGCAGTATTTT. It yields the protein CASSLAGFTDTQYF.

The rearrangement joins TRBV18 to TRBJ2-7, with 11 bases that match TRBD1. The CDR3 consists of 16 residues. In germline, CDR1 is KGHSH, CDR2 LQKENI. Losses at the gene ends were 3 bases for V and 0 bases for J; bases not matched to a gene: 4. CDR3 coding DNA: TGTGCCAGCTCACCTGGGACAGGGGGAAGCTCCTACGAGCAGTACTTC. It yields the protein CASSPGTGGSSYEQYF. The variable domain in full, with the rest retrieved from reference TRBV18 and TRBJ2-7, is NAGVMQNPRHLVRRRGQEARLRCSPMKGHSHVYWYRQLPEEGLKFMVYLQKENIIDESGMPKERFSAEFPKEGPSILRIQQVVRGDSAAYFCASSPGTGGSSYEQYFGPGTRLTVT.

The chain employs TRBV4-1 and TRBJ1-1, with 10 bases lining up with TRBD1. This CDR3 comprises 16 residues. Germline V gene lookup returns CDR1 MGHRA and CDR2 YSYEKL. J was trimmed by 4 bases and V by 6 bases; bases with no gene match: 11. The CDR3 region has the DNA TGCGCCAGCAGGACCGACAGGGGGCGGGAAGGCACTGAAGCTTTCTTT. Translated: CASRTDRGREGTEAFF.

J is TRBJ2-1 and V is TRBV2, with 10 bases matching TRBD1. V lost 7 bases to trimming and J lost 3 bases; unmatched junction nucleotides: 3. Per germline, CDR1 SNHLY and CDR2 FYNNEI. The CDR3 is 14 amino acids. CDR3 region: CASTGQGGYNEQFF. As DNA, the CDR3 is TGTGCCAGCACCGGACAGGGGGGCTACAATGAGCAGTTCTTC.

This clone was observed once. The V call is TRBV6-1, the J call TRBJ2-2; D is perhaps TRBD1 (5 bases). Germline V gene lookup returns CDR1 MNHNS and CDR2 SASEGT. The ends were cut back, 1 base at V and 1 base at J, with 16 bases in the middle. The CDR3 loop spans 18 amino acids. CDR3 in DNA: TGTGCCAGCAGTGAAGGGGGCCTCCCACGATTGAACACCGGGGAGCTGTTTTTT. Protein sequence: CASSEGGLPRLNTGELFF.